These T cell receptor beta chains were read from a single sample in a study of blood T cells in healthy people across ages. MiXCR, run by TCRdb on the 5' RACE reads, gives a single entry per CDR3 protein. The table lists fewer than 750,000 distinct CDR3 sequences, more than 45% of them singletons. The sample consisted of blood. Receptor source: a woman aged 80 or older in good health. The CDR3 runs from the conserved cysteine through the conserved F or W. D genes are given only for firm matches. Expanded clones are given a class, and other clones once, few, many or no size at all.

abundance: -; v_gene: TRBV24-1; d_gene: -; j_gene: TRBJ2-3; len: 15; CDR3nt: TGTGCCACCAGTGACCCAGGGCGGACACGGGGTACGCAGTATTTT; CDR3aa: CATSDPGRTRGTQYF
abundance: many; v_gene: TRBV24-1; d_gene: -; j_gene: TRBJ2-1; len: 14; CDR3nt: TGTGCCACCAGTGACTCGGGGCAAAACAATGAGCAGTTCTTC; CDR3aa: CATSDSGQNNEQFF
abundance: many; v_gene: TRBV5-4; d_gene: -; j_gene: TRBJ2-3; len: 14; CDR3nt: TGTGCCAGCAGCCCCTTGGGGAGCACAGATACGCAGTATTTT; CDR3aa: CASSPLGSTDTQYF
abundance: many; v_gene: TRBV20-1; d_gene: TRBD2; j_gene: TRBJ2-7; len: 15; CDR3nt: TGCAGTGCCGAGAGGGTAGCGGGGGGCACCTACGAGCAGTACTTC; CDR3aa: CSAERVAGGTYEQYF
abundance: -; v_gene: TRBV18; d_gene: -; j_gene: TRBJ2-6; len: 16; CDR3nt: TGTGCCAGCTCACCAAACGCACTCTCTGGGGCCAACGTCCTGACTTTC; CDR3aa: CASSPNALSGANVLTF
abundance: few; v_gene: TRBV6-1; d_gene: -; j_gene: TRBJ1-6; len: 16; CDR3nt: TGTGCCAGCAGTGAGCAAGTTAGGGGGGGCAGATCACCCCTCCACTTT; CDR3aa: CASSEQVRGGRSPLHF
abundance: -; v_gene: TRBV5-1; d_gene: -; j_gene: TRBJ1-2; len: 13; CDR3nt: TGCGCCAGCATCCCAGGGGTCAACTATGGCTACACCTTC; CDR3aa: CASIPGVNYGYTF
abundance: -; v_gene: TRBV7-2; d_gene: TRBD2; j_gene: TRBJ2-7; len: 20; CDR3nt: TGTGCCAGCAGCTTAGTTGCCGGGGTAGCGGGAGGGCCTAAGGGCTACGAGCAGTACTTC; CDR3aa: CASSLVAGVAGGPKGYEQYF
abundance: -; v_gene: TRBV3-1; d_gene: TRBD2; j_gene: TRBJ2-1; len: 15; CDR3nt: TGTGCCAGCAGCCCCCGGGGAGCGGGAGTGGATGAGCAGTTCTTC; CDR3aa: CASSPRGAGVDEQFF
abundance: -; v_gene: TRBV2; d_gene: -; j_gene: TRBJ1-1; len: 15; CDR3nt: TGTGCCAGCGGGCGCCCCGAGGGGATGAACACTGAAGCTTTCTTT; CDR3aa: CASGRPEGMNTEAFF
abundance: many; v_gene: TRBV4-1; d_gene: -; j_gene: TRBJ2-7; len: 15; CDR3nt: TGCGCCAGCAGCCACCGTCGGACGGGGTCCTACGAGCAGTACTTC; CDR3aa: CASSHRRTGSYEQYF
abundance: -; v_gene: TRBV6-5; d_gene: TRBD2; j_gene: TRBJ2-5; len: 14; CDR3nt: TGTGCCAGCAGAAGGCCCGGCAGCGGGGCCCGGCAGTACTTC; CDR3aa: CASRRPGSGARQYF
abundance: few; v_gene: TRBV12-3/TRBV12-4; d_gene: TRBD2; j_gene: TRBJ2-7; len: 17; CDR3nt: TGTGCCAGCAGTCCCGGGACTAGCGGGAGGCTTTACAATGAGCAGTACTTC; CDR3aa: CASSPGTSGRLYNEQYF
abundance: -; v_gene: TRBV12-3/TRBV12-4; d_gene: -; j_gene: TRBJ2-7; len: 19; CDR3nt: TGTGCCAGCAGCCCTTCTCGGTGGGGGGGCCATAGCTCCTACAATGAGCAGTACTTC; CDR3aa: CASSPSRWGGHSSYNEQYF
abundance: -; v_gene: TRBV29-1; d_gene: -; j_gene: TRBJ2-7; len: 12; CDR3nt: TGCAGCGTTGGGGTAAACTCCTACGAGCAGTACTTC; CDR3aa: CSVGVNSYEQYF
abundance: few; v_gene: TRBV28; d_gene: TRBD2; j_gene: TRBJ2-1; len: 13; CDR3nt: TGTGCCAGCAGCCGTAGCGGGAGCGCCGAGCAGTTCTTC; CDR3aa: CASSRSGSAEQFF
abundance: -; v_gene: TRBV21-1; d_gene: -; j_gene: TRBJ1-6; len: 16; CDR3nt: TGTGCCAGCAGCATTGACCAGGGACATTGCTATTCACCCCTCCACTTT; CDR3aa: CASSIDQGHCYSPLHF
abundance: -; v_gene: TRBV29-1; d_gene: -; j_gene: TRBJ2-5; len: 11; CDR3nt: TGCAGCGATTCAGTGGGGGAGACCCAGTACTTC; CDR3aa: CSDSVGETQYF
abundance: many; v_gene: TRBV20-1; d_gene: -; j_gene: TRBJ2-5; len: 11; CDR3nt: TGCAGTGCTATTGTGGTAGAGACCCAGTACTTC; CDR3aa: CSAIVVETQYF
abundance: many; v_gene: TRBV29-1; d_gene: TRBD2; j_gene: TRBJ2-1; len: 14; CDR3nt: TGCAGCGTCAAACTTAGCGGGACTTACAATGAGCAGTTCTTC; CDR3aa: CSVKLSGTYNEQFF
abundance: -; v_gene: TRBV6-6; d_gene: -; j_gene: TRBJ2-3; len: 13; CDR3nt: TGTGCCACCGCGGGGATGGGCACAGATACGCAGTATTTT; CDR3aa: CATAGMGTDTQYF
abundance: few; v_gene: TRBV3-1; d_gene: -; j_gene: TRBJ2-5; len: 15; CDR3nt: TGTGCCAGCAGCCAAGGCCCAGGGGGGAAGCAGACCCAGTACTTC; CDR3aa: CASSQGPGGKQTQYF
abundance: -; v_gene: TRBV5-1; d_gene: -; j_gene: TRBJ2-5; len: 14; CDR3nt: TGCGCCAGCAGCTTGTCAGACTTCAAAGAGACCCAGTACTTC; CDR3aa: CASSLSDFKETQYF
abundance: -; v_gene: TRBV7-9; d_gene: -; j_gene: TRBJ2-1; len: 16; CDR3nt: TGTGCCAGCAGCCCCTCGGGGCCAAGGGGGGTGAGCAAGAAGTTCTTC; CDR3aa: CASSPSGPRGVSKKFF
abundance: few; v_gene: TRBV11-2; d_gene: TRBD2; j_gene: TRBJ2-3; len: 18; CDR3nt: TGTGCCAGCAGCTCCCTCAGGGGTAGCGGGGTAGGGACGGATACGCAGTATTTT; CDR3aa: CASSSLRGSGVGTDTQYF
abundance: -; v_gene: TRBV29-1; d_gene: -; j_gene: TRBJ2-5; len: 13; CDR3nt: TGCAGCGTTGGGGTGGCGACCCAAGAGACCCAGTACTTC; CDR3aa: CSVGVATQETQYF